The rows below give T cell receptor beta chains drawn from one sample of a study of cytomegalovirus exposure and HLA in healthy donors. Produced via immunoSEQ multiplex PCR; TCRdb's table is partial and in-frame only. The sample has 80,000 to 100,000 clones, about 81% seen once; the top ten hold approximately 1.5%. The source material was PBMCs. The receptors derive from a man between 35 and 55 years old in good health and CMV-seronegative. Each CDR3 is given with its conserved first and last residue. D genes are given only for firm matches. Clone size is stated in some rows and not others, as once, few, many or a class when expanded.

clone_size,j_call,d_call,v_call,cdr3_aa,cdr3_nt
-,TRBJ1-2,-,TRBV5-6,CASSPSVEYGYTF,TGTGCCAGCAGCCCTTCGGTTGAGTATGGCTACACCTTC
-,TRBJ2-3,TRBD2,TRBV9,CASSPKGSGGKADTQYF,TGTGCCAGCAGCCCCAAGGGGAGCGGGGGGAAGGCAGATACGCAGTATTTT
few,TRBJ2-1,TRBD2,TRBV9,CASSVLASGGGEQFF,TGTGCCAGCAGCGTATTGGCTAGCGGGGGGGGTGAGCAGTTCTTC
-,TRBJ2-3,-,TRBV13,CASSSEGSDTQYF,TGTGCCAGCAGCTCAGAGGGTTCAGATACGCAGTATTTT
few,TRBJ1-5,TRBD1,TRBV7-2,CASSKSGGNQPQHF,TGTGCCAGCAGCAAATCAGGGGGTAATCAGCCCCAGCATTTT
-,TRBJ2-6,-,TRBV4-3,CASSQERQGSGANVLTF,TGCGCCAGCAGCCAAGAGCGGCAGGGCTCTGGGGCCAACGTCCTGACTTTC
-,TRBJ2-5,TRBD2,TRBV7-8,CASSRGTSQRETQYF,TGTGCCAGCAGCAGGGGGACTAGTCAACGGGAGACCCAGTACTTC
-,TRBJ1-2,TRBD1,TRBV5-5,CASSIPGQSNYGYTF,TGTGCCAGCAGCATTCCGGGACAGTCTAACTATGGCTACACCTTC
-,TRBJ2-7,TRBD2,TRBV7-2,CASSPTGSSLAGGPYEQYF,TGTGCCAGCAGCCCAACAGGGTCTTCGCTAGCGGGGGGACCCTACGAGCAGTACTTC
-,TRBJ2-7,TRBD1,TRBV7-6,CASSFSPDRVVSYEQYF,TGTGCCAGCAGCTTTAGCCCGGACAGGGTCGTTTCCTACGAGCAGTACTTC
-,TRBJ2-1,-,TRBV29-1,CSVEEYSYNEQFF,TGCAGCGTTGAAGAATACAGCTACAATGAGCAGTTCTTC
few,TRBJ1-1,-,TRBV7-2,CASSLAAGAAFF,TGTGCCAGCAGCTTAGCGGCGGGGGCCGCTTTCTTT
-,TRBJ1-1,-,TRBV19,CATRWGMNTEAFF,TGTGCCACCCGTTGGGGCATGAACACTGAAGCTTTCTTT
-,TRBJ2-2,-,TRBV5-1,CASSLVQVATGELFF,TGCGCCAGCAGCTTGGTTCAGGTCGCCACCGGGGAGCTGTTTTTT
-,TRBJ2-5,-,TRBV4-3,CASSQLGYSGETQYF,TGCGCCAGCAGCCAACTTGGGTATAGCGGAGAGACCCAGTACTTC
-,TRBJ1-6,-,TRBV25-1,CASRDNHSPLHF,TGTGCCAGCAGGGACAATCATTCACCCCTCCACTTT
-,TRBJ1-1,-,TRBV7-2,CASSLVFLNTEAFF,TGTGCCAGCAGCTTAGTATTTCTGAACACTGAAGCTTTCTTT
-,TRBJ1-2,TRBD1,TRBV28,CASRLRTGYYGYTF,TGTGCCAGCAGGCTCCGGACAGGGTACTATGGCTACACCTTC
-,TRBJ2-3,TRBD1,TRBV6-1,CASTHRGDTDTQYF,TGTGCCAGCACACACAGGGGTGACACAGATACGCAGTATTTT
-,TRBJ1-2,-,TRBV5-1,CASSATNNYGYTF,TGCGCCAGCAGCGCCACAAATAACTATGGCTACACCTTC
-,TRBJ1-2,TRBD1,TRBV6-5,CAIGTVYGYTF,TGTGCCATCGGGACAGTCTATGGCTACACCTTC
-,TRBJ2-2,-,TRBV7-3,CASSLRGGGYTGELFF,TGTGCCAGCAGCTTAAGAGGCGGGGGCTACACCGGGGAGCTGTTTTTT
-,TRBJ2-2,TRBD2,TRBV13,CASSQGGRGATGELFF,TGTGCCAGCAGCCAGGGTGGGAGGGGCGCGACCGGGGAGCTGTTTTTT
-,TRBJ1-1,-,TRBV4-3,CASSQGGRGGTEAFF,TGCGCCAGCAGCCAAGGTGGCAGGGGCGGCACTGAAGCTTTCTTT
-,TRBJ1-2,TRBD1,TRBV18,CASSAPNRDRVYGYTF,TGTGCCAGCTCAGCTCCTAACCGGGACAGGGTCTATGGCTACACCTTC
-,TRBJ1-4,-,TRBV11-2,CASSRGYNEKLFF,TGTGCCAGCAGCCGCGGGTATAATGAAAAACTGTTTTTT
-,TRBJ1-5,-,TRBV12-5,CASGADRSNQPQHF,TGTGCTAGTGGTGCCGACAGGAGCAATCAGCCCCAGCATTTT
-,TRBJ2-5,-,TRBV5-5,CASRPASAETQYF,TGTGCCAGCAGGCCAGCTAGTGCTGAGACCCAGTACTTC
-,TRBJ1-2,-,TRBV29-1,CSVTGSNNYGYTF,TGCAGCGTTACAGGGAGCAATAACTATGGCTACACCTTC
-,TRBJ1-5,-,TRBV7-8,CASSLLEGQTWGQPQHF,TGTGCCAGCAGCCTGCTGGAGGGTCAAACGTGGGGACAGCCCCAGCATTTT
-,TRBJ2-7,TRBD1,TRBV19,CATSGTGSYEQYF,TGTGCCACCTCAGGGACAGGCTCCTACGAGCAGTACTTC
-,TRBJ1-4,-,TRBV5-1,CASSLGQGSNEKLFF,TGCGCCAGCAGCTTGGGTCAGGGATCTAATGAAAAACTGTTTTTT
-,TRBJ1-2,-,TRBV25-1,CASSGGRGYTF,TGTGCCAGCAGTGGCGGCCGGGGCTACACCTTC
-,TRBJ1-6,TRBD1,TRBV6-5,CASRPGTGQPLHF,TGTGCCAGCAGACCGGGGACAGGCCAACCCCTCCACTTT
-,TRBJ2-3,-,TRBV7-3,CASSRSGAQNTDTQYF,TGTGCCAGCAGCCGATCGGGAGCCCAAAACACAGATACGCAGTATTTT
-,TRBJ2-7,-,TRBV5-4,CASSLWAGTSVIAWDF,TGTGCCAGCAGCTTGTGGGCCGGGACATCAGTAATAGCGTGGGACTTC
-,TRBJ1-5,-,TRBV18,CASSNTGYGNQPQHF,TGTGCCAGCTCCAACACAGGGTACGGCAATCAGCCCCAGCATTTT
-,TRBJ2-7,-,TRBV7-9,CASSLPGDHEQYF,TGTGCCAGCAGCCTGCCAGGGGACCACGAGCAGTACTTC
-,TRBJ2-7,-,TRBV11-2,CASSSTDTYEQYF,TGTGCCAGCAGCTCCACCGACACCTACGAGCAGTACTTC
-,TRBJ1-1,-,TRBV6-1,CASTLNRRNTEAFF,TGTGCCAGCACCCTAAACCGAAGGAACACTGAAGCTTTCTTT
few,TRBJ2-5,-,TRBV6-1,CASTRGRPLETQYF,TGTGCCAGCACCAGGGGCCGACCGTTAGAGACCCAGTACTTC